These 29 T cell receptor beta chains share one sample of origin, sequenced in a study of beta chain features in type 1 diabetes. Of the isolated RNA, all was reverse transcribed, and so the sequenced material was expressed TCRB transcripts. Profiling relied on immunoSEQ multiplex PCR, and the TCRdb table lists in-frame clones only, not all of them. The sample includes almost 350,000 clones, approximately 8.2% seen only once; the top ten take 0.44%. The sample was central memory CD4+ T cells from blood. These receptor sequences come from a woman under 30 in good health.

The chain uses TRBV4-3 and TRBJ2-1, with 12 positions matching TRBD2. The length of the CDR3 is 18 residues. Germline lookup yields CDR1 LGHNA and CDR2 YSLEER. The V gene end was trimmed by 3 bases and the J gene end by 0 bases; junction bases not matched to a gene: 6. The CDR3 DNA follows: TGCGCCAGCAGCCAGACCCTAGCGGGAGGGAGCTCCTACAATGAGCAGTTCTTC. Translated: CASSQTLAGGSSYNEQFF.

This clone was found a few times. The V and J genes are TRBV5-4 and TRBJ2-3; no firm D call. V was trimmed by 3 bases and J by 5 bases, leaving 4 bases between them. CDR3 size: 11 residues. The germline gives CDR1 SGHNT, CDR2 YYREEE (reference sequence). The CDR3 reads CASSWRDTQYF. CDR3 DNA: TGTGCCAGCAGCTGGAGAGATACGCAGTATTTT.

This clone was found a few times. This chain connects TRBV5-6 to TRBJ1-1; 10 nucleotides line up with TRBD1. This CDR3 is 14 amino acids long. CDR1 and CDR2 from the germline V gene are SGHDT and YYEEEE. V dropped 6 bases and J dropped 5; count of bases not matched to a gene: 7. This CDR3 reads CASTKDRGRTEAFF. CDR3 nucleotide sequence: TGTGCCAGCACCAAAGACAGGGGGCGGACTGAAGCTTTCTTT.

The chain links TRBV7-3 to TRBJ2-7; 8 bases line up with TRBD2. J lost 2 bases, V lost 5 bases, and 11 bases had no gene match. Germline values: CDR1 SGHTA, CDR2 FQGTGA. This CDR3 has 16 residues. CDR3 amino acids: CASSLHPKREPYEQYF. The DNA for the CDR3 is TGTGCCAGCAGCCTACACCCGAAGCGGGAGCCCTACGAGCAGTACTTC.

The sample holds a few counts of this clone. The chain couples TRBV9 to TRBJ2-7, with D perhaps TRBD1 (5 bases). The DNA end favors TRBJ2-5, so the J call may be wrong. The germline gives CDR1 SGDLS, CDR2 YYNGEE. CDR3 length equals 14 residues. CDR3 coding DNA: TGTGCCAGCAGCGTAGACGTGGGGCAGGAGACCCAGTACTTC. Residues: CASSVDVGQETQYF.

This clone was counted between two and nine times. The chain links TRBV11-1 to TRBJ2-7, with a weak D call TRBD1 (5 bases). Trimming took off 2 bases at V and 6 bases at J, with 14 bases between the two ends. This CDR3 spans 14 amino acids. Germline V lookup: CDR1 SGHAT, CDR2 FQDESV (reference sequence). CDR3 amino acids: CASSLRGRQGEQYF. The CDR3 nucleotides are TGTGCCAGCAGCTTAAGGGGTCGGCAGGGCGAGCAGTACTTC.

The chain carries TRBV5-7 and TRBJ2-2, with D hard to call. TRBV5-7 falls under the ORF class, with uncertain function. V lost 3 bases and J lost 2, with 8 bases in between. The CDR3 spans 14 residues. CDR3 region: CASSWNGNTGELFF. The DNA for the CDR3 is TGTGCCAGCAGCTGGAATGGAAACACCGGGGAGCTGTTTTTT.

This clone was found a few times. This CDR3 reads CASSSTGGRNEQFF. DNA of the CDR3: TGTGCCAGCAGTTCGACAGGGGGGAGGAATGAGCAGTTCTTC. The chain employs TRBV27 and TRBJ2-1; TRBD1 aligns across 9 bases. V lost 4 bases and J lost 7; bases outside the gene matches: 5. In germline, CDR1 is MNHEY, CDR2 SMNVEV (reference sequence). The CDR3 totals 14 residues.

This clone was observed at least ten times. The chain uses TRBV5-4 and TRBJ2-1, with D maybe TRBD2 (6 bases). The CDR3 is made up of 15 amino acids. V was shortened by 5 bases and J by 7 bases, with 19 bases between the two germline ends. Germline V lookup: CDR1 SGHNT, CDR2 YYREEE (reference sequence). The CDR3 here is CASRPAGTDGNEQFF. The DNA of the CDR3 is TGTGCCAGCAGACCCGCCGGGACTGACGGTAATGAGCAGTTCTTC. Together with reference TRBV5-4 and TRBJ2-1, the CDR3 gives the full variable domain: ETGVTQSPTHLIKTRGQQVTLRCSSQSGHNTVSWYQQALGQGPQFIFQYYREEENGRGNFPPRFSGLQFPNYSSELNVNALELDDSALYLCASRPAGTDGNEQFFGPGTRLTVL.

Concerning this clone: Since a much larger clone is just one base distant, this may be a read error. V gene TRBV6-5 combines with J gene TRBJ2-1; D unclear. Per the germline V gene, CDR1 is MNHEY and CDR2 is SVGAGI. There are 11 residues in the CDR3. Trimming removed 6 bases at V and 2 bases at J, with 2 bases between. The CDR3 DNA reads TGTGCCAGCAGAGCCTACAATGAGCAGTTCTTC. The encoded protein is CASRAYNEQFF.

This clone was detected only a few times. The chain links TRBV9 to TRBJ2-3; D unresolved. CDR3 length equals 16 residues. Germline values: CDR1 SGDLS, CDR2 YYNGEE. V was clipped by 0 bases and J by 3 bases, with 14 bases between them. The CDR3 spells CASSVGSQPVTDTQYF. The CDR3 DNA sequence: TGTGCCAGCAGCGTAGGAAGTCAACCAGTTACAGATACGCAGTATTTT.

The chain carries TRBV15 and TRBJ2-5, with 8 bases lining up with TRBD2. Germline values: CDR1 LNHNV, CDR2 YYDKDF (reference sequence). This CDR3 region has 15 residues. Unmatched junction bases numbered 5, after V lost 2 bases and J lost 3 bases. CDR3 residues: CATSRHPGGEETQYF. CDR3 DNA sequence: TGTGCCACCAGCAGACATCCCGGGGGGGAAGAGACCCAGTACTTC.

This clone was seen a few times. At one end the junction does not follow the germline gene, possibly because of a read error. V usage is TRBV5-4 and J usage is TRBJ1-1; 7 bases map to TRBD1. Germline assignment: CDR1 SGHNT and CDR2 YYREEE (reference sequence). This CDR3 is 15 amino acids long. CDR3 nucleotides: TGCGCCAGCAGCCGATCGGACAGGCCGAACACTGAAGCTTTCTTT. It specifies CASSRSDRPNTEAFF.

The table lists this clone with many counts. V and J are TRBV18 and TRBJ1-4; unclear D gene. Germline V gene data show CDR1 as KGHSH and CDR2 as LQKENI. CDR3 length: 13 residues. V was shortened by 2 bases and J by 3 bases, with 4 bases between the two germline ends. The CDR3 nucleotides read TGTGCCAGCTCACCAAATGCTAATGAAAAACTGTTTTTT. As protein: CASSPNANEKLFF.

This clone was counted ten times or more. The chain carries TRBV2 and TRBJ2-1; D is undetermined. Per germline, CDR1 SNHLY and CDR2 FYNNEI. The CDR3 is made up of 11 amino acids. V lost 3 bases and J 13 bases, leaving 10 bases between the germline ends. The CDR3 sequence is CASSDPPLQFF. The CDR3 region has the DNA TGTGCCAGCAGTGATCCCCCCTTACAGTTCTTC.

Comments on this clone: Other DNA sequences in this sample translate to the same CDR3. The CDR3 region has the DNA TGTGCCAGCAGCCCCGGACCTGGGGCCAACGTCCTGACTTTC. The encoded protein is CASSPGPGANVLTF. This sequence joins TRBV11-2 and TRBJ2-6; D gene unclear. The CDR3 totals 14 residues. Germline CDR1 is SGHAT and CDR2 is FQNNGV. Trimming took 5 bases from V and 2 from J, leaving 7 bases between them. The full variable domain, its missing parts supplied by reference TRBV11-2 and TRBJ2-6, is EAGVAQSPRYKIIEKRQSVAFWCNPISGHATLYWYQQILGQGPKLLIQFQNNGVVDDSQLPKDRFSAERLKGVDSTLKIQPAKLEDSAVYLCASSPGPGANVLTFGAGSRLTVL.

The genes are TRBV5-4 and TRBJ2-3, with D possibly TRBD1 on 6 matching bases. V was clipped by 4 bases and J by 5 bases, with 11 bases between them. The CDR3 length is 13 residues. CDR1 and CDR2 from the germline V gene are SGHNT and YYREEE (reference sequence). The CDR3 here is CASSPQGLDTQYF. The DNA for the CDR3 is TGTGCCAGCAGCCCACAGGGTTTAGATACGCAGTATTTT.

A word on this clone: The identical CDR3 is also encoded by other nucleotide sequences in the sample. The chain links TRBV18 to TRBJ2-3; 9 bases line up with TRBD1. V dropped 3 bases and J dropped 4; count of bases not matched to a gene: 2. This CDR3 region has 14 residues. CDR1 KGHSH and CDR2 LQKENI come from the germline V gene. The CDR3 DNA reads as TGTGCCAGCTCACCCGGACAGGGGTCAGATACGCAGTATTTT. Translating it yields CASSPGQGSDTQYF.

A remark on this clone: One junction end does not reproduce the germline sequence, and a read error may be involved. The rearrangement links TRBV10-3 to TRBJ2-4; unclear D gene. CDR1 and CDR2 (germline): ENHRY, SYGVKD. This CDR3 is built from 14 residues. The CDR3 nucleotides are TGTGCCAGCAGTCCCAGCGTTTCAATTGGCATTCAGTACTTC. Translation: CASSPSVSIGIQYF.

This CDR3 is CASKIGGTGELFF. CDR3 DNA sequence: TGCGCCAGCAAAATAGGTGGAACCGGGGAGCTGTTTTTT. The gene calls are TRBV5-1 and TRBJ2-2; no clear D. From germline, CDR1 is SGHRS and CDR2 YFSETQ. The ends were cut back, 6 bases at V and 5 bases at J, with 11 bases in the middle. The CDR3 is 13 amino acids.

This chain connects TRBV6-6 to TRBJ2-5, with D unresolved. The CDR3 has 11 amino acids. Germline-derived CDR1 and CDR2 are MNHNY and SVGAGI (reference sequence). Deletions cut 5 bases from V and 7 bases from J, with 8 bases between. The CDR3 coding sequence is TGTGCCAGCAGTACGACGGGGACCCAGTACTTC. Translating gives CASSTTGTQYF.

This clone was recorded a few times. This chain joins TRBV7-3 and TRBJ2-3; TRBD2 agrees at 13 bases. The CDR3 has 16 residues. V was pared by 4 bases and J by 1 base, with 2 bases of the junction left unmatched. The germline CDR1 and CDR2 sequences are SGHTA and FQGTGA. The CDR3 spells CASSSGLAGGTDTQYF. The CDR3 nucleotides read TGTGCCAGCAGCTCTGGACTAGCGGGGGGCACAGATACGCAGTATTTT.

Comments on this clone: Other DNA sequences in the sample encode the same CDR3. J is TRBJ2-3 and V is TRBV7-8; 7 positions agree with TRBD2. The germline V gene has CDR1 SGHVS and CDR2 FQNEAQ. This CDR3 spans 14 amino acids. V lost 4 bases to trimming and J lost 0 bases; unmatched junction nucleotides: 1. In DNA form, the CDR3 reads TGTGCCAGCAGCTCTAGCGGCAGCACAGATACGCAGTATTTT. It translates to CASSSSGSTDTQYF.

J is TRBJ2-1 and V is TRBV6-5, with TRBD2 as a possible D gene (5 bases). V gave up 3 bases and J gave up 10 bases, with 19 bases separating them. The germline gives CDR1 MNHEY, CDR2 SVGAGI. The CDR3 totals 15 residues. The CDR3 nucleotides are TGTGCCAGCAGTTATGTGGTAGTTAGCGCGGTGGAGCAGTTCTTC. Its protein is CASSYVVVSAVEQFF.

The CDR3 DNA is TGTGCCAGCTCACTAGGACAGGGGGCTCCTGAAGCTTTCTTT. Translated: CASSLGQGAPEAFF. The chain couples TRBV18 to TRBJ1-1; TRBD1 matches 11 bases. Germline-derived CDR1 and CDR2 are KGHSH and LQKENI. CDR3 length: 14 residues. V lost 4 bases to trimming and J lost 6 bases; unmatched junction nucleotides: 4.

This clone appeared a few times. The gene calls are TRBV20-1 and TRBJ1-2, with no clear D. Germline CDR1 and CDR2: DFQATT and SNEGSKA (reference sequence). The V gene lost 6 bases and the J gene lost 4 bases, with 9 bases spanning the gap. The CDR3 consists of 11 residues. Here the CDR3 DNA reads TGCAGTGCCCCGAGTGGCTATGGCTACACCTTC. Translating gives CSAPSGYGYTF.

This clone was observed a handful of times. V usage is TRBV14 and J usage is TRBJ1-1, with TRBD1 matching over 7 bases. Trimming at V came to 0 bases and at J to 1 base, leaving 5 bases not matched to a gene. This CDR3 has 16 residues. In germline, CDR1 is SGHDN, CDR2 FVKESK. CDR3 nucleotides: TGTGCCAGCAGCCAAGATGAGGGACAGACGAACACTGAAGCTTTCTTT. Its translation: CASSQDEGQTNTEAFF.

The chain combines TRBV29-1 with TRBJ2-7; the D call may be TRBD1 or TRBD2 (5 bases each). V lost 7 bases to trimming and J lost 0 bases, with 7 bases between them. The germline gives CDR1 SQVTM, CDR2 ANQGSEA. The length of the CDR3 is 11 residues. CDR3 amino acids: CSAGTSYEQYF. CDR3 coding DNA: TGCAGCGCCGGGACCTCCTACGAGCAGTACTTC.

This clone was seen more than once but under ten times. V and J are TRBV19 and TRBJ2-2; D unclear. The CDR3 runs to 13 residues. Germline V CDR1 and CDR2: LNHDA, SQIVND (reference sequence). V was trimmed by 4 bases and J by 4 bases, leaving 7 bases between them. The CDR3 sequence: CASSTPPTGELFF. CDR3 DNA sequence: TGTGCCAGTAGTACGCCCCCCACCGGGGAGCTGTTTTTT.